The text below deals with one TCR beta chain. Its matching antigen is unknown. This entry belongs to a study of shared clonotypes between healthy human individuals. Overall study context: There were three CD4 naive, three CD4 memory, two CD8 naive and one CD8 memory plates per donor.

CD8 cells regarded as naive lacked CD45RO, were positively chosen for CCR7, and omitted terminally differentiated effector memory CD45RA+ cells. Repertoires were generated with immunoSEQ multiplex PCR, while TCRdb's copy carries only in-frame clones and drops some. The data show some 2 million clones, with about 95% seen just once and roughly 1.1% held by the top ten. Germline CDR1 is SEHNR and CDR2 is FQNEAQ (reference sequence). With 5 bases removed from V and 4 bases from J, the gap between germline ends came to 12 bases. The CDR3 runs 13 residues. Study-wide results and caveats: Represented genetic and exposure-history diversity was restricted by having few donors. Among the subsets, naive ones generally showed larger estimated richness than memory ones.

The sample consisted of naive CD8+ T cells sorted from blood. This clonotype originated in a man between 18 and 35 years old in good health. The chain carries TRBV7-9 and TRBJ2-7, with D unresolved. The CDR3, as DNA: TGTGCCAGCAGCCCAGCAGGACGGTACGAGCAGTACTTC. Protein sequence: CASSPAGRYEQYF.